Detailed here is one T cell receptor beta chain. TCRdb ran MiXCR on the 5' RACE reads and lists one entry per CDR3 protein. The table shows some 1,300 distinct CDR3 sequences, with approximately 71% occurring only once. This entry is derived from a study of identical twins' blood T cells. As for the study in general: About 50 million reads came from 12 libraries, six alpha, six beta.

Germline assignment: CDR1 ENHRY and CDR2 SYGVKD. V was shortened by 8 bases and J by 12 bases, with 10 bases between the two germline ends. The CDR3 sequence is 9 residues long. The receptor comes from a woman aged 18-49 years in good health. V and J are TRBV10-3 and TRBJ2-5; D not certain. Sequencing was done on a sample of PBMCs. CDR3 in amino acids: CAIRSREYF. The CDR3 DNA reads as TGTGCCATCCGCAGTAGGGAGTACTTC.